Given below is one TCR beta chain in context. The data are from a study of control samples from healthy donors and cancer patients. Sequencing was performed with immunoSEQ multiplex PCR; in TCRdb, only in-frame clones are kept and a portion is missing. The sample includes 90,000 to 100,000 clones, just over 90% of them seen just once. The germline V gene encodes CDR1 MNHEY and CDR2 SMNVEV (reference sequence). The CDR3 runs 16 residues. V lost 1 base and J lost 2, with 15 bases in between. The TCR comes from a woman aged 18 to 35 in good health. J is TRBJ2-7 and V is TRBV27; D is possibly TRBD2 (6 bases). Sequenced: blood. This chain's CDR3 is CASSLFPTSTTYEQYF. The CDR3 DNA reads TGTGCCAGCAGTTTATTCCCGACTAGTACCACCTACGAGCAGTACTTC.